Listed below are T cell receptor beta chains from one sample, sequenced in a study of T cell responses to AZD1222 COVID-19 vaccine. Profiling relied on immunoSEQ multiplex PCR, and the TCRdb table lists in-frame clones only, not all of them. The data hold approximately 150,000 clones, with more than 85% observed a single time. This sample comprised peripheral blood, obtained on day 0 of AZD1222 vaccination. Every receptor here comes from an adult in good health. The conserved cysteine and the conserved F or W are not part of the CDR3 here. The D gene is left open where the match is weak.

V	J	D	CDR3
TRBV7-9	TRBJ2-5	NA	ASSASGRQETQY
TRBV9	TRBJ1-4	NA	ASSVDPRAANEKLF
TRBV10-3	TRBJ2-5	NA	AISGGGVQETQY
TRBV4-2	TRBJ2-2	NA	ASSQERSGTHTGELF
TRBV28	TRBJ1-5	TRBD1	ASSYRTGYQPQH
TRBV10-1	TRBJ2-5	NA	ASSDGTETQY
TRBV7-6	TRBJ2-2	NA	ASSRPSAGNTGELF
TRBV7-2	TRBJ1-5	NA	ASSPRERGQPQH
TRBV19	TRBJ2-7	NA	ASSTLQDGEQY
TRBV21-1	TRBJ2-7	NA	ASSKVYRAYEQY
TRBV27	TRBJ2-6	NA	ASMRAGANVLT
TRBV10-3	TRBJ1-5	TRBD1	AISASGGASNQPQH
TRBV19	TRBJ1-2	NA	ASWRGWNYGYT
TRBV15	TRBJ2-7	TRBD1	ATSKGGTGDYEQY
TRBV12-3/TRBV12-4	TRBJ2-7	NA	ASSSEQY
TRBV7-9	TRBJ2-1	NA	ASSTDPEQF
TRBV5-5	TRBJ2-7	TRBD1	ASSTGTVSWGLYEQY
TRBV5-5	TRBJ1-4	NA	ASSLSAVATNEKLF
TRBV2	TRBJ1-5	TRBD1	ASSFTGDNQPQH
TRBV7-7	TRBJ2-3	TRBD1	ASSPGQGIADTQY
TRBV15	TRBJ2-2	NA	ATSRAGAGELF
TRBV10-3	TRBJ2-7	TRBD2	AISAGGYEQY
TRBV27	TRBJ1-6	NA	ASSLLSGRVNSPLH
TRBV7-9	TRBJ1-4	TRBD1	ASSQGQNNEKLF
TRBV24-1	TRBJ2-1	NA	ATSDGGEDEQF
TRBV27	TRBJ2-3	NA	ASSFMVGLTDTQY
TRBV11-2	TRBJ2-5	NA	ASSLTTGVETQY
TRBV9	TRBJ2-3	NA	ASSVAPAEFTDTQY
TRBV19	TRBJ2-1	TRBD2	ASSIEPLAVGNEQF
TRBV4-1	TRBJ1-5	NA	ASSQVPGDSNQPQH
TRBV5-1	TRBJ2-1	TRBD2	ASSLRLAGHTYNEQF
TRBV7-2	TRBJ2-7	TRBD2	ASSPPGLAGGYEQY
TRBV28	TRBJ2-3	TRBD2	ASPPTNWAGDSDTQY
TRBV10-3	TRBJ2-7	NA	AISVNLARAYEQY
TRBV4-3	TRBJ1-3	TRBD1	ASSQTTGGSGNTIY
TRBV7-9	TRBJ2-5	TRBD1	ASSLGQGAETQY
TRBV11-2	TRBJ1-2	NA	ASSLPGALYGYT
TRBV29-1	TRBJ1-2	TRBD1	SVDFSSTGGDYGYT
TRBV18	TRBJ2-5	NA	ASSPWGAQKTQY
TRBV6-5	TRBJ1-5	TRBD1	ASSYVGTGLDQPQH
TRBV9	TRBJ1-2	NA	ASSEYRASNYGYT
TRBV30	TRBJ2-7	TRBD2	AWRLLKLPRTSGRPSSYEQY